These T cell receptor beta chains were read from a single sample in a study of T-cell reconstitution after alpha-beta-depleted transplantation in children. TCRdb itself ran the PCR reads through MiXCR, one entry per CDR3 protein. The sample contains about 58,000 distinct CDR3 sequences, approximately 43% of which appear only once. The specimen comprised PBMCs, mostly from graft donor cells, sampled 360 days after TCRalphabeta/CD19-depleted stem cell transplant. All receptors derive from a male patient younger than 18 who had a stem cell transplant for acute lymphoblastic leukemia, so the T cells may come from the graft donor. CDR3s include the opening cysteine and the closing phenylalanine or tryptophan. The D gene is left open where the match is weak. Rows may omit the clone size; those that give it use once, few, many or a size class.

TRBJ1-1 | . | TRBV4-1 | few | CASSQPGLNTEAFF | TGCGCCAGCAGCCAACCGGGCCTGAACACTGAAGCTTTCTTT
TRBJ2-5 | TRBD2 | TRBV28 | . | CASSFSPGGLETQYF | TGTGCCAGCAGTTTTTCCCCGGGAGGACTAGAGACCCAGTACTTC
TRBJ1-1 | . | TRBV19 | . | CASSIGEQGEAFF | TGTGCCAGTAGTATAGGCGAGCAGGGTGAAGCTTTCTTT
TRBJ2-1 | TRBD2 | TRBV7-6 | . | CASSPEAGETYNEQFF | TGTGCCAGCAGCCCCGAAGCGGGAGAGACCTACAATGAGCAGTTCTTC
TRBJ2-7 | . | TRBV12-3/TRBV12-4 | . | CASSFQRTYEQYF | TGTGCCAGCAGTTTTCAGAGGACCTACGAGCAGTACTTC
TRBJ1-1 | TRBD1 | TRBV9 | . | CASSTLRDRGHTEAFF | TGTGCCAGCAGTACCCTTCGGGACAGGGGACACACTGAAGCTTTCTTT
TRBJ2-5 | . | TRBV14 | . | CASSQDPLQETQYF | TGTGCCAGCAGCCAAGATCCCCTTCAAGAGACCCAGTACTTC
TRBJ2-1 | TRBD2 | TRBV2 | . | CASRSTGTSGGNEQFF | TGTGCCAGCAGATCGACCGGGACTAGCGGGGGTAATGAGCAGTTCTTC
TRBJ2-3 | . | TRBV27 | many | CASSLTDTQYF | TGTGCCAGCAGTCTCACAGATACGCAGTATTTT
TRBJ1-1 | TRBD1 | TRBV19 | . | CASSTDRSTEAFF | TGTGCCAGTAGTACGGACAGGAGCACTGAAGCTTTCTTT
TRBJ2-7 | . | TRBV28 | . | CASSLTRDEQYF | TGTGCCAGCAGTTTAACGCGGGACGAGCAGTACTTC
TRBJ2-7 | . | TRBV4-3 | . | CASSQILGISYEQYF | TGCGCCAGCAGCCAAATTTTAGGGATCTCCTACGAGCAGTACTTC
TRBJ1-1 | TRBD1 | TRBV7-6 | . | CASSKPPGQGEAFF | TGTGCCAGCAGCAAGCCGCCGGGACAGGGTGAAGCTTTCTTT
TRBJ2-2 | . | TRBV5-1 | few | CASSFVRGADTGELFF | TGCGCCAGCAGCTTTGTCAGGGGGGCCGACACCGGGGAGCTGTTTTTT
TRBJ2-7 | TRBD1 | TRBV14 | . | CASSQGTGGYEQYF | TGTGCCAGCAGCCAAGGGACAGGGGGCTACGAGCAGTACTTC
TRBJ2-1 | . | TRBV7-6 | many | CATAEGGSYNEQFF | TGTGCCACCGCTGAGGGAGGCTCCTACAATGAGCAGTTCTTC
TRBJ1-3 | TRBD1 | TRBV29-1 | few | CSVEDRRTKGNTIYF | TGCAGCGTTGAGGACAGGCGTACTAAGGGAAACACCATATATTTT